Following are 15 T cell receptor beta chains from one sample sequenced in a study of blood T cell repertoires in COVID-19. Data came from immunoSEQ multiplex PCR; TCRdb stores just in-frame clones and leaves some out. The table lists a few hundred thousand clones, 85% to 90% of them singletons. The sequenced material came from peripheral blood. The receptors were gathered from a woman in her twenties or thirties with COVID-19, enrolled during active disease.

The V call is TRBV29-1, the J call TRBJ2-5, with D possibly TRBD2 on 5 matching bases. V was cut by 6 bases and J by 1 base, with 15 bases left in between. CDR1 is SQVTM, CDR2 ANQGSEA, per germline. The CDR3 sequence is 14 residues long. The chain's CDR3 is CSVEASHFQETQYF. Written as DNA, the CDR3 is TGCAGCGTGGAGGCGTCCCACTTCCAAGAGACCCAGTACTTC.

This chain connects TRBV7-9 to TRBJ2-7, with a possible D match to TRBD2 (7 bases). The CDR3 runs 15 residues. Germline-derived CDR1 and CDR2 are SEHNR and FQNEAQ (reference sequence). With 0 bases removed from V and 5 bases from J, the gap between germline ends came to 14 bases. CDR3 sequence: CASSLAGGPNHEQYF. The CDR3 bases are TGTGCCAGCAGCTTAGCGGGGGGGCCTAATCACGAGCAGTACTTC.

This rearrangement joins TRBV2 to TRBJ2-2; D not resolved. The CDR3 loop spans 14 amino acids. V dropped 6 bases and J dropped 1 base, with 9 bases sitting between them. Germline V gene lookup returns CDR1 SNHLY and CDR2 FYNNEI. CDR3 DNA: TGTGCCAGCAGAAGGCTAGTGAACACCGGGGAGCTGTTTTTT. This translates into CASRRLVNTGELFF.

V and J are TRBV29-1 and TRBJ2-7; 8 bases are a match to TRBD1. The CDR3 extends over 16 amino acids. V shed 4 bases and J 2 bases; nucleotides not matched to a gene: 13. Germline CDR1 SQVTM, CDR2 ANQGSEA. In nucleotides, the CDR3 is TGCAGCGTTGCGGGTGGGTGGGGACAGGAAGCCTACGAGCAGTACTTC. Translation gives CSVAGGWGQEAYEQYF.

The chain has TRBV9 and TRBJ2-6, with 12 bases aligning to TRBD2. The CDR3 runs to 18 residues. CDR1 is SGDLS, CDR2 YYNGEE, per germline. V shed 4 bases and J 2 bases; nucleotides not matched to a gene: 7. The CDR3 reads CASSLRLAGETGANVLTF. The CDR3 DNA is TGTGCCAGCAGCTTACGACTAGCGGGGGAAACTGGGGCCAACGTCCTGACTTTC.

This chain links TRBV29-1 with TRBJ2-4; D may be TRBD1 (6 bases). V gave up 3 bases and J gave up 4 bases, with 7 bases separating them. Looked up from germline, CDR1 is SQVTM and CDR2 is ANQGSEA. This CDR3 comprises 12 residues. CDR3 coding DNA: TGCAGCGTTGAGGGGACAAAAAACATTCAGTACTTC. Protein sequence: CSVEGTKNIQYF.

The chain uses TRBV21-1 and TRBJ2-2; TRBD2, the D gene given by the table, was not confirmed from the DNA. TRBV21-1 is a pseudogene locus. This CDR3 region has 17 residues. CDR3 nucleotides: TGTGCCAGCAGCAAAGAAGGAGGGCACACGAACACCGGGGAGCTGTTTTTT. Its protein is CASSKEGGHTNTGELFF.

This chain connects TRBV7-9 to TRBJ2-2, with TRBD2 identical over 13 bases. Losses at the gene ends were 1 base for V and 1 base for J; bases not matched to a gene: 6. The CDR3 runs 19 residues. The V gene's germline CDR1 is SEHNR and CDR2 FQNEAQ (reference sequence). The CDR3 loop reads CASSLVKLAGGKNTGELFF. In DNA, the CDR3 is TGTGCCAGCAGCTTAGTGAAACTAGCGGGGGGGAAGAACACCGGGGAGCTGTTTTTT.

The chain joins TRBV11-2 to TRBJ2-1; D gene uncertain. The CDR3 extends over 12 amino acids. The V gene's germline CDR1 is SGHAT and CDR2 FQNNGV. The V and J ends lost 4 bases and 8 bases respectively, with 9 bases between them. In DNA, the CDR3 is TGTGCCAGCAGCTCCCCTGAGTATGAGCAGTTCTTC. It is translated as CASSSPEYEQFF.

The chain uses TRBV15 and TRBJ1-2; 8 nucleotides line up with TRBD1. V trimming: 0 bases; J trimming: 5 bases; junction bases outside the gene matches: 23. CDR1 and CDR2 (germline): LNHNV, YYDKDF (reference sequence). The CDR3 consists of 21 residues. The DNA for the CDR3 is TGTGCCACCAGCAGAGATAGACTATTATCGACAAATCCAGGGGGCAGGTATGGCTACACCTTC. It specifies CATSRDRLLSTNPGGRYGYTF.

The chain combines TRBV11-2 with TRBJ2-1; D may be TRBD1 (5 bases). With 6 bases removed from V and 4 bases from J, the gap between germline ends came to 16 bases. The CDR3 totals 15 residues. Germline lookup yields CDR1 SGHAT and CDR2 FQNNGV. CDR3 DNA sequence: TGTGCCAGCAGTTTACAAGGGGCCTTTTACAATGAGCAGTTCTTC. Translated, it gives CASSLQGAFYNEQFF. The variable domain in full, with the rest retrieved from reference TRBV11-2 and TRBJ2-1, is EAGVAQSPRYKIIEKRQSVAFWCNPISGHATLYWYQQILGQGPKLLIQFQNNGVVDDSQLPKDRFSAERLKGVDSTLKIQPAKLEDSAVYLCASSLQGAFYNEQFFGPGTRLTVL.

CDR3 nucleotides: TGTGCCACGAGAGGGAGCTCTGGAAACACCATATATTTT. Its protein product is CATRGSSGNTIYF. The chain is built from TRBV6-6 and TRBJ1-3, with no clear D. In germline, CDR1 is MNHNY, CDR2 SVGAGI (reference sequence). Trimming pared 10 bases from V and 0 bases from J, leaving 10 bases between. The CDR3 is 13 amino acids.

This chain joins TRBV6-4 and TRBJ2-1, with TRBD1 identical over 8 bases. The CDR3 length is 15 residues. With V trimmed by 0 bases and J by 7 bases, 5 bases remained unmatched. CDR1 is MRHNA and CDR2 is SNTAGT in the germline V gene. CDR3 in DNA: TGTGCCAGCAGTGACTCCCGGACAGGGTTAAATGAGCAGTTCTTC. Translated: CASSDSRTGLNEQFF.

The chain joins TRBV11-2 to TRBJ2-1, with 8 bases aligning to TRBD1. The CDR3 runs to 17 residues. Germline values: CDR1 SGHAT, CDR2 FQNNGV. V trimming: 2 bases; J trimming: 6 bases; junction bases outside the gene matches: 12. The CDR3 protein is CASSLRGRDRIPNEQFF. The CDR3 coding sequence is TGTGCCAGCAGCTTAAGGGGCCGGGACAGGATACCCAATGAGCAGTTCTTC.

The chain joins TRBV3-1 (or the pseudogene TRBV3-2) to TRBJ2-3; possibly TRBD2 for D (5 bases). In germline, CDR1 is LGHDT, CDR2 YNNKEL (reference sequence). This CDR3 has 13 residues. V shed 4 bases and J shed 2 bases, with 7 bases lying between them. The DNA for the CDR3 is TGTGCCAGCAGCCTCGGGGTCACAGATACGCAGTATTTT. Translating gives CASSLGVTDTQYF.